Listed here are 27 T cell receptor beta chains from one sample, sequenced in a study of cytomegalovirus exposure and HLA in healthy donors. The PCR made use of 60 Vbeta and 13 Jbeta primers. The repertoire was sequenced with immunoSEQ multiplex PCR; TCRdb's copy has only in-frame clones and lacks some. This table holds about 70,000 clones, around 89% found once. The sequencing sample was made of PBMCs. These receptors all come from a woman aged 25 to 39 in good health and CMV-seropositive.

V gene TRBV6-5 combines with J gene TRBJ1-1; 7 nucleotides match TRBD1. The CDR3 length is 15 residues. V dropped 2 bases and J dropped 1; count of bases not matched to a gene: 4. The germline CDR1 and CDR2 sequences are MNHEY and SVGAGI. This chain's CDR3 is CASSYTGTANTEAFF. The CDR3 nucleotides read TGTGCCAGCAGTTACACCGGGACAGCGAACACTGAAGCTTTCTTT.

The chain links TRBV7-2 to TRBJ2-3; 9 bases fit TRBD2. The length of the CDR3 is 18 residues. The junction had 13 bases not matched to a gene; V was cut back by 5 bases and J by 1 base. Germline values: CDR1 SGHTA, CDR2 FQGNSA. Written as DNA, the CDR3 is TGTGCCAGCAGCCGTACTAGCGGGCCATTTGGGGGCACAGATACGCAGTATTTT. It specifies CASSRTSGPFGGTDTQYF. Drawing the rest from reference TRBV7-2 and TRBJ2-3, the complete variable domain is GAGVSQSPSNKVTEKGKDVELRCDPISGHTALYWYRQSLGQGLEFLIYFQGNSAPDKSGLPSDRFSAERTGGSVSTLTIQRTQQEDSAVYLCASSRTSGPFGGTDTQYFGPGTRLTVL.

The chain carries TRBV5-6 and TRBJ2-7; 7 nucleotides agree with TRBD1. This CDR3 comprises 14 residues. Per the germline V gene, CDR1 is SGHDT and CDR2 is YYEEEE. J gave up 2 bases and V 0 bases, and 2 bases lay outside the gene matches. Written as DNA, the CDR3 is TGTGCCAGCAGCTTGGTCCAGGGGGCCTACGAGCAGTACTTC. Protein: CASSLVQGAYEQYF. The full variable domain, with the rest looked up from reference TRBV5-6 and TRBJ2-7, is DAGVTQSPTHLIKTRGQQVTLRCSPKSGHDTVSWYQQALGQGPQFIFQYYEEEERQRGNFPDRFSGHQFPNYSSELNVNALLLGDSALYLCASSLVQGAYEQYFGPGTRLTVT.

CDR3 region: CASSSPGTGANVLTF. CDR3 bases: TGTGCCAGCAGTTCCCCGGGTACTGGGGCCAACGTCCTGACTTTC. This chain uses TRBV27 with TRBJ2-6; D gene uncertain. This CDR3 is built from 15 residues. The V gene's germline CDR1 is MNHEY and CDR2 SMNVEV (reference sequence). With 4 bases removed from V and 2 bases from J, the gap between germline ends came to 9 bases. Using reference TRBV27 and TRBJ2-6 for the parts outside the CDR3, the full variable domain is EAQVTQNPRYLITVTGKKLTVTCSQNMNHEYMSWYRQDPGLGLRQIYYSMNVEVTDKGDVPEGYKVSRKEKRNFPLILESPSPNQTSLYFCASSSPGTGANVLTFGAGSRLTVL.

The sample holds one count of this clone. The chain joins TRBV2 to TRBJ2-7; D is unresolved. V was trimmed by 2 bases and J by 0 bases, leaving 11 bases between them. CDR1 is SNHLY and CDR2 is FYNNEI in the germline V gene. This CDR3 spans 15 amino acids. The DNA for the CDR3 is TGTGCCAGCAGTGAAAGAAGAATCAGCTCCTACGAGCAGTACTTC. This encodes CASSERRISSYEQYF.

The DNA for the CDR3 is TGTGCCAGCAGTTCTTACAGGGGGCGCAGGGAGACCCAGTACTTC. Translated, it gives CASSSYRGRRETQYF. This chain connects TRBV27 to TRBJ2-5, with 9 bases fitting TRBD1. The germline V gene has CDR1 MNHEY and CDR2 SMNVEV (reference sequence). The CDR3 covers 15 residues. V was pared by 4 bases and J by 5 bases, with 8 bases of the junction left unmatched.

The genes are TRBV7-6 and TRBJ2-5; unclear D gene. The CDR3 totals 15 residues. Germline V gene data show CDR1 as SGHVS and CDR2 as FNYEAQ. The germline V and J ends were trimmed by 1 base and 1 base, with 10 bases remaining between them. For the CDR3, the DNA is TGTGCCAGCAGCTTAGGCCTCAGCGCCCAAGAGACCCAGTACTTC. It is translated as CASSLGLSAQETQYF.

V usage is TRBV21-1 and J usage is TRBJ1-5. TRBV21-1 is a pseudogene segment. This CDR3 region has 13 residues. Here the CDR3 reads CASANGGWQPQHF. CDR3 sequence (DNA): TGTGCCAGCGCTAACGGGGGATGGCAGCCCCAGCATTTT.

The J gene is TRBJ2-7, the V gene TRBV14; weak D call: TRBD2 (7 bases). This CDR3 contains 15 residues. In germline, CDR1 is SGHDN, CDR2 FVKESK. V was cut by 5 bases and J by 3 bases, with 17 bases left in between. The CDR3 reads CASSRGGGPVYEQYF. The DNA of the CDR3 is TGTGCCAGCAGCAGGGGAGGGGGTCCCGTCTACGAGCAGTACTTC.

The J gene is TRBJ2-3, the V gene TRBV21-1; the D call in the table, TRBD2, was not verified against the DNA. TRBV21-1 is given as a pseudogene. The CDR3 spans 16 residues. CDR3 DNA: TGTGCCAGCAGCAAAGGGCGAGCGGGACACACAGATACGCAGTATTTT. Translation: CASSKGRAGHTDTQYF.

This clone has more than one count but fewer than ten. The rearrangement links TRBV6-6 to TRBJ1-1; D not resolved. The CDR3 loop spans 14 amino acids. Germline CDR1 and CDR2: MNHNY and SVGAGI (reference sequence). V dropped 5 bases and J dropped 5 bases, with 15 bases sitting between them. CDR3 sequence (DNA): TGTGCCAGCAGTAGGAGTGGAGGGTGGACTGAAGCTTTCTTT. Protein sequence: CASSRSGGWTEAFF.

This clone was found a few times. The V gene is TRBV5-1, the J gene TRBJ2-5; TRBD2 aligns across 10 bases. Germline CDR1 and CDR2: SGHRS and YFSETQ. The CDR3 consists of 15 residues. V trimming: 0 bases; J trimming: 4 bases; junction bases outside the gene matches: 3. CDR3 sequence: CASSLEAGGSETQYF. In DNA, the CDR3 is TGCGCCAGCAGCTTGGAAGCGGGAGGGTCAGAGACCCAGTACTTC.

The CDR3 loop reads CASSLAGGTSNTEAFF. In DNA, the CDR3 is TGCGCCAGCAGCTTGGCAGGAGGGACTTCGAACACTGAAGCTTTCTTT. This chain joins TRBV5-1 and TRBJ1-1, with D maybe TRBD1 (5 bases). This CDR3 has 16 amino acids. The germline V gene has CDR1 SGHRS and CDR2 YFSETQ. V dropped 0 bases and J dropped 1 base, with 13 bases sitting between them.

This sequence joins TRBV18 and TRBJ1-3; TRBD1 aligns across 7 bases. The CDR3 loop spans 15 amino acids. CDR1 is KGHSH, CDR2 LQKENI, per germline. J was trimmed by 0 bases and V by 3 bases; bases with no gene match: 2. The CDR3 DNA reads as TGTGCCAGCTCACCTACAGGGGTCTCTGGAAACACCATATATTTT. Its protein product is CASSPTGVSGNTIYF.

The chain employs TRBV7-8 and TRBJ2-7; 8 bases are shared with TRBD1. With 5 bases clipped from V and 3 bases from J, the junction kept 3 bases outside the gene matches. The CDR3 has 13 amino acids. CDR1 is SGHVS, CDR2 FQNEAQ, per germline. The CDR3 DNA sequence: TGTGCCAGCAGCCTCGGGACAGGCTACGAGCAGTACTTC. This sequence encodes CASSLGTGYEQYF.

The table lists this clone with a few counts. The chain joins TRBV6-5 to TRBJ1-2; 7 nucleotides line up with TRBD1. CDR3 length: 16 amino acids. V shed 0 bases, J shed 2 bases, and the junction held 6 bases outside the gene matches. The germline gives CDR1 MNHEY, CDR2 SVGAGI. The CDR3 nucleotides read TGTGCCAGCAGTTACTCGAAGGGACAGCAGAACTATGGCTACACCTTC. Protein product: CASSYSKGQQNYGYTF.

This clone was counted a single time. J is TRBJ2-1 and V is TRBV19; the match to TRBD2 covers 7 bases. With V trimmed by 7 bases and J by 6 bases, 9 bases remained unmatched. Germline V gene data show CDR1 as LNHDA and CDR2 as SQIVND (reference sequence). The CDR3 runs 14 residues. The chain's CDR3 is CASMRGSVGNEQFF. The CDR3 nucleotides are TGTGCCAGTATGCGCGGGAGCGTCGGCAATGAGCAGTTCTTC.

The rearrangement uses TRBV19 and TRBJ1-5; TRBD1 matches 8 bases. Germline-derived CDR1 and CDR2 are LNHDA and SQIVND (reference sequence). The CDR3 extends over 15 amino acids. V dropped 6 bases and J dropped 3; count of bases not matched to a gene: 7. The CDR3 here is CASRGLTGDNQPQHF. The CDR3 region has the DNA TGTGCCAGTAGGGGATTGACAGGGGACAATCAGCCCCAGCATTTT.

The chain uses TRBV5-4 and TRBJ1-2, with D unresolved. Trimming cost V 0 bases and J 4 bases, with 4 bases left between them. Germline values: CDR1 SGHNT, CDR2 YYREEE (reference sequence). The CDR3 extends over 12 amino acids. The CDR3 here is CASSLDIYGYTF. CDR3 bases: TGTGCCAGCAGCTTGGACATCTATGGCTACACCTTC.

V gene TRBV9 combines with J gene TRBJ2-5, with D possibly TRBD2 on 6 matching bases. The CDR3 has 15 amino acids. Germline lookup yields CDR1 SGDLS and CDR2 YYNGEE. Between the trimmed V and J ends, which lost 2 bases and 3 bases, there was a span of 14 bases. CDR3 protein: CASSVGVVAEETQYF. The CDR3 bases are TGTGCCAGCAGCGTCGGGGTAGTAGCGGAAGAGACCCAGTACTTC.

J is TRBJ2-1 and V is TRBV28; D perhaps matches TRBD1 (5 bases). Trimming stripped 6 bases from V and 4 bases from J, with 25 bases between. The CDR3 totals 18 residues. The germline V gene has CDR1 MDHEN and CDR2 SYDVKM. Written as DNA, the CDR3 is TGTGCCAGCAGCCCGGTTGAAGTCAGGGAATCGCTTTACAATGAGCAGTTCTTC. It translates to CASSPVEVRESLYNEQFF.

This clone appeared once. The chain joins TRBV5-5 to TRBJ1-4; TRBD1 agrees at 10 bases. From germline, CDR1 is SGHKS and CDR2 YYEKEE (reference sequence). V lost 4 bases and J lost 6; bases outside the gene matches: 3. The CDR3 has 14 amino acids. The CDR3 nucleotides are TGTGCCAGCAGCGGGGGACAGGGGTATGAAAAACTGTTTTTT. It codes for CASSGGQGYEKLFF.

This sequence joins TRBV1 and TRBJ2-1; the table's D call of TRBD2 was not tested on the DNA. TRBV1 is a recognized pseudogene. This CDR3 region has 17 residues. CDR3 coding DNA: TGCACCAGCAGCCAAGATTCTGGACTCCACTCCTACAATGAGCAGTTCTTC. Translating it yields CTSSQDSGLHSYNEQFF.

The chain joins TRBV25-1 to TRBJ2-7, with TRBD2 matching over 10 bases. The CDR3 consists of 15 residues. V was pared by 4 bases and J by 2 bases, with 5 bases of the junction left unmatched. The germline CDR1 and CDR2 sequences are MGHDK and SYGVNS. The CDR3 is CASSGQREGPYEQYF. CDR3 sequence (DNA): TGTGCCAGCAGTGGACAGCGGGAGGGCCCCTACGAGCAGTACTTC.

The genes are TRBV1 and TRBJ1-2. TRBV1 is listed as a pseudogene. This CDR3 spans 15 amino acids. This chain's CDR3 is CTSSQDRGRNYGYTF. CDR3 in DNA: TGCACCAGCAGCCAAGATCGAGGCAGAAACTATGGCTACACCTTC.

The chain has TRBV7-8 and TRBJ1-5; 7 nucleotides agree with TRBD1. CDR3 size: 15 residues. Germline-derived CDR1 and CDR2 are SGHVS and FQNEAQ. V gave up 4 bases and J gave up 4 bases; unmatched junction bases: 7. CDR3 DNA: TGTGCCAGCAGCTCAAGGGACAGCCAAAATCAGCCCCAGCATTTT. The encoded protein is CASSSRDSQNQPQHF.

The chain employs TRBV6-4 and TRBJ1-1, with a weak D call TRBD1 (6 bases). Germline assignment: CDR1 MRHNA and CDR2 SNTAGT. The CDR3 spans 14 residues. V lost 6 bases, J lost 0 bases, and 11 bases lay in between. The CDR3 nucleotides are TGTGCCAGCAGCCCCGGGGGGCTGAACACTGAAGCTTTCTTT. The encoded protein is CASSPGGLNTEAFF.